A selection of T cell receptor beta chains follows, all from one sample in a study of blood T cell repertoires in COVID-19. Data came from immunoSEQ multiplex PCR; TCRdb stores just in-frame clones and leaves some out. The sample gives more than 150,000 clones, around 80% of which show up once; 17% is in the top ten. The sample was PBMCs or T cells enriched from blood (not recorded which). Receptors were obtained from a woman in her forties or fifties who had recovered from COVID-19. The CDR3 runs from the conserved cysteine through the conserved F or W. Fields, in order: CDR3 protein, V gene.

CDR3 protein: CASSLGTSQPQHF
V gene: TRBV7-2

CDR3 protein: CASLDRGITGELFF
V gene: TRBV28

CDR3 protein: CASSLMGGHEKLFF
V gene: TRBV7-2

CDR3 protein: CASSPSSGGFYNEQFF
V gene: TRBV18

CDR3 protein: CASSLEGMNTEAFF
V gene: TRBV28

CDR3 protein: CASSRGDNSNEKLFF
V gene: TRBV5-1

CDR3 protein: CASSPGQGIGGYTF
V gene: TRBV6-5

CDR3 protein: CASSPILAGVNGELFF
V gene: TRBV18

CDR3 protein: CASSKTGVGSYEQYF
V gene: TRBV5-1

CDR3 protein: CASSPLLEGREQFF
V gene: TRBV27

CDR3 protein: CASSQAAGVGTDTQYF
V gene: TRBV4-3

CDR3 protein: CASSYTGNSPLHF
V gene: TRBV6-6

CDR3 protein: CASSVTGEGYTF
V gene: TRBV11-3

CDR3 protein: CSARSGHEQYF
V gene: TRBV20-1

CDR3 protein: CASRPGPNEKLFF
V gene: TRBV10-1

CDR3 protein: CASSQGNQQGLAADTQYF
V gene: TRBV3-1/TRBV3-2

CDR3 protein: CASSIGTSGAYNEQFF
V gene: TRBV9

CDR3 protein: CSVMRRETSTDTQYF
V gene: TRBV29-1

CDR3 protein: CASSPNGVGAPLHF
V gene: TRBV5-1

CDR3 protein: CASSLEKGGTPIAEAQDGSRYF
V gene: TRBV27

CDR3 protein: CASSERHRGTNEKLFF
V gene: TRBV25-1

CDR3 protein: CASSLTGTGGTEAFF
V gene: TRBV5-1

CDR3 protein: CASSLGFRGPGANVLTF
V gene: TRBV5-4

CDR3 protein: CASSFWAGNEKLFF
V gene: TRBV28

CDR3 protein: CASGAGGTDTQYF
V gene: TRBV25-1

CDR3 protein: CASSVGGGGRGEKLFF
V gene: TRBV9

CDR3 protein: CASSEFRAFF
V gene: TRBV6-1

CDR3 protein: CASSTTGGDYLGYTF
V gene: TRBV18

CDR3 protein: CAAGGQGNQPQHF
V gene: TRBV10-3

CDR3 protein: CASSRGDRGALGNQPQHF
V gene: TRBV11-2

CDR3 protein: CASSHSPVTRKYTDTQYF
V gene: TRBV4-2